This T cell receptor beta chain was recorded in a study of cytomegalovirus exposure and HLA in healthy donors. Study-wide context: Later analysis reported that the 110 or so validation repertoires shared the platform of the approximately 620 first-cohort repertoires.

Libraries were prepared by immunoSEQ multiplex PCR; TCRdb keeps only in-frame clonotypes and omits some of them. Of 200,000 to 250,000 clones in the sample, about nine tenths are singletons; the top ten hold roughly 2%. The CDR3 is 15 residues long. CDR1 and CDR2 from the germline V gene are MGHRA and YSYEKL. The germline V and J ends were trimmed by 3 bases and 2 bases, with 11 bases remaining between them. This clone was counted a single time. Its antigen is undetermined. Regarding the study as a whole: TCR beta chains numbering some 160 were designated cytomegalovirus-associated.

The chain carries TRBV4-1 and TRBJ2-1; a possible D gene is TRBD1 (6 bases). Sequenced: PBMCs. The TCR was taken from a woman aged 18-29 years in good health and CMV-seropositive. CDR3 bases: TGCGCCAGCAGCCACCACAGGGATACCTACAATGAGCAGTTCTTC. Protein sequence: CASSHHRDTYNEQFF.